Shown below are 16 T cell receptor beta chains from a single sample sequenced in a study of cytomegalovirus exposure and HLA in healthy donors. It was with 60 Vbeta and 13 Jbeta primers that the PCR ran. Using immunoSEQ multiplex PCR, the repertoire was profiled, and TCRdb retains in-frame clones only, with some absent. The table includes 250,000 to 350,000 clones, roughly two thirds detected once. Sequenced input: PBMCs. These receptors all come from a female donor in good health and CMV-seronegative.

The V gene is TRBV7-7, the J gene TRBJ2-5; tentatively, D is TRBD1 (6 bases). This CDR3 is 14 amino acids long. Germline V gives CDR1 SSHAT, CDR2 FNYEAQ (reference sequence). V was clipped by 5 bases and J by 4 bases, with 14 bases between them. CDR3 loop: CASSQARGGETQYF. DNA of the CDR3: TGTGCCAGCAGCCAAGCCAGAGGGGGAGAGACCCAGTACTTC.

The gene calls are TRBV4-1 and TRBJ2-3, with D tentatively TRBD1 (5 bases). CDR3 length: 18 amino acids. CDR1 is MGHRA and CDR2 is YSYEKL in the germline V gene. V was cut by 4 bases and J by 0 bases, with 20 bases left in between. The CDR3 loop reads CASSRETLQAQSTDTQYF. The CDR3 DNA is TGCGCCAGCAGCCGCGAGACCTTACAGGCACAAAGCACAGATACGCAGTATTTT.

The V gene is TRBV5-1, the J gene TRBJ1-2; D remains unclear. Trimming shortened V by 0 bases and J by 8 bases, and 11 bases separated the two germline ends. The CDR3 length is 13 residues. Germline loops: CDR1 SGHRS, CDR2 YFSETQ. CDR3 bases: TGCGCCAGCAGCTTGGGAGCCACTTGGGGCTACACCTTC. Amino acid sequence: CASSLGATWGYTF.

This clone was counted only a few times. The sample holds other DNA sequences that translate to the same CDR3. V gene TRBV4-2 combines with J gene TRBJ1-4; possible D gene TRBD1, 5 bases. The V gene's germline CDR1 is LGHNA and CDR2 YNFKEQ. V lost 6 bases, J lost 17 bases, and 22 bases lay in between. This CDR3 has 13 amino acids. The CDR3 sequence is CASRRGPTEGPFF. The CDR3 region has the DNA TGTGCCAGCAGGCGGGGACCTACTGAAGGGCCCTTTTTT.

This clone was counted once. The V gene is TRBV6-1, the J gene TRBJ2-2, with D possibly matching TRBD1 (6 bases). Trimming pared 6 bases from V and 5 bases from J, leaving 16 bases between. Germline V gene data show CDR1 as MNHNS and CDR2 as SASEGT. This CDR3 contains 15 residues. The CDR3 reads CASSLGVTGTGELFF. CDR3 nucleotide sequence: TGTGCCAGCAGCCTAGGCGTTACAGGGACCGGGGAGCTGTTTTTT.

The V call is TRBV7-9, the J call TRBJ2-3; 9 bases agree with TRBD2. From germline, CDR1 is SEHNR and CDR2 FQNEAQ (reference sequence). Unmatched junction bases numbered 2, after V lost 3 bases and J lost 1 base. There are 15 residues in the CDR3. CDR3 coding DNA: TGTGCCAGCAGCTTCTGGACTAGCGGCACAGATACGCAGTATTTT. It yields the protein CASSFWTSGTDTQYF.

The V call is TRBV15, the J call TRBJ2-7, with D hard to call. This CDR3 region has 15 residues. Germline CDR1 reads LNHNV; CDR2 reads YYDKDF (reference sequence). Trimming shortened V by 5 bases and J by 0 bases, and 14 bases separated the two germline ends. CDR3 coding DNA: TGTGCCACCAGCGAAAGCCTATCGAGCTCCTACGAGCAGTACTTC. Protein product: CATSESLSSSYEQYF.

This clone was seen a handful of times. This chain links TRBV6-6 with TRBJ1-5; possible D gene TRBD1, 5 bases. The germline V gene encodes CDR1 MNHNY and CDR2 SVGAGI (reference sequence). This CDR3 has 15 amino acids. Trimming left V 2 bases short and J 1 base short, with 9 bases between. The CDR3 DNA reads as TGTGCCAGCAGTTACGACAGTGTGAGCAATCAGCCCCAGCATTTT. This encodes CASSYDSVSNQPQHF.

CDR3 DNA: TGTGCCAGTCCGGACAGGGATAACAATGAGCAGTTCTTC. Its translation: CASPDRDNNEQFF. The chain combines TRBV28 with TRBJ2-1; TRBD1 matches 8 bases. Trimming removed 9 bases from V and 5 bases from J; junction bases left unmatched: 6. The V gene's germline CDR1 is MDHEN and CDR2 SYDVKM. This CDR3 is built from 13 residues. Supplemented by reference TRBV28 and TRBJ2-1, the full variable domain reads DVKVTQSSRYLVKRTGEKVFLECVQDMDHENMFWYRQDPGLGLRLIYFSYDVKMKEKGDIPEGYSVSREKKERFSLILESASTNQTSMYLCASPDRDNNEQFFGPGTRLTVL.

This clone was seen a single time. The chain employs TRBV7-9 and TRBJ2-4, with 9 bases identical to TRBD2. The CDR3 length is 16 residues. From germline, CDR1 is SEHNR and CDR2 FQNEAQ (reference sequence). With V trimmed by 5 bases and J by 2 bases, 7 bases remained unmatched. DNA of the CDR3: TGTGCCAGCAGCGTCTCCGGGACTAGCCCCAAAAACATTCAGTACTTC. It yields the protein CASSVSGTSPKNIQYF. Filled out from reference TRBV7-9 and TRBJ2-4, the complete variable domain reads DTGVSQNPRHKITKRGQNVTFRCDPISEHNRLYWYRQTLGQGPEFLTYFQNEAQLEKSRLLSDRFSAERPKGSFSTLEIQRTEQGDSAMYLCASSVSGTSPKNIQYFGAGTRLSVL.

The rearrangement uses TRBV27 and TRBJ2-7, with TRBD1 matching over 9 bases. The CDR3 extends over 15 amino acids. The trim removed 4 bases at V and 4 bases at J, leaving 8 bases unmatched. The germline gives CDR1 MNHEY, CDR2 SMNVEV (reference sequence). The CDR3 is CASSSPGQGIYEQYF. The CDR3 DNA reads as TGTGCCAGCAGTTCTCCGGGACAGGGAATTTACGAGCAGTACTTC.

V gene TRBV1 combines with J gene TRBJ2-5; TRBD2 was called by the table and not checked on the DNA. TRBV1 is labeled a pseudogene. The CDR3 covers 20 residues. CDR3 in amino acids: CTSSQDLDGREGPVRETQYF. CDR3 DNA sequence: TGCACCAGCAGCCAAGATCTGGATGGGCGGGAGGGCCCAGTGAGGGAGACCCAGTACTTC.

This rearrangement joins TRBV5-3 to TRBJ2-2, with 9 nucleotides matching TRBD2. TRBV5-3 is an ORF; its function is uncertain. With V trimmed by 4 bases and J by 3 bases, 10 bases remained unmatched. This CDR3 region has 17 residues. Here the CDR3 reads CARSIELGGRDTGELFF. CDR3 DNA sequence: TGTGCCAGAAGCATAGAACTGGGCGGGAGGGACACCGGGGAGCTGTTTTTT.

V usage is TRBV6-1 and J usage is TRBJ1-2; 7 positions match TRBD1. The germline CDR1 and CDR2 sequences are MNHNS and SASEGT. V lost 2 bases and J lost 4; bases outside the gene matches: 4. This CDR3 is built from 14 residues. DNA for the CDR3: TGTGCCAGCAGTGAATCAACAGGGGCCTATGGCTACACCTTC. This encodes CASSESTGAYGYTF.

CDR3 protein: CASTLSRQGADYGYTF. The CDR3 coding sequence is TGTGCCAGCACCCTTAGTCGCCAGGGGGCCGACTATGGCTACACCTTC. The chain is built from TRBV11-2 and TRBJ1-2; 8 nucleotides line up with TRBD1. This CDR3 contains 16 residues. CDR1 is SGHAT, CDR2 FQNNGV, per germline. J gave up 3 bases and V 7 bases, and 13 bases lay outside the gene matches.

The chain uses TRBV30 and TRBJ2-1, with 12 nucleotides matching TRBD2. CDR3 size: 14 residues. CDR1 is GTSNPN, CDR2 SVGIG, per germline (reference sequence). Losses at the gene ends were 1 base for V and 8 bases for J; bases not matched to a gene: 3. DNA of the CDR3: TGTGCCTGGAGTGGACTAGCGGGAGTCGATGAGCAGTTCTTC. It specifies CAWSGLAGVDEQFF.